This record concerns one TCR beta chain sequence. Its antigen is unknown. This record belongs to a study of cytomegalovirus exposure and HLA in healthy donors. Study results and caveats: Per published accounts, TCR beta sequences correctly predicted the HLA-A and HLA-B alleles of most subjects.

13 Jbeta primers and 60 Vbeta primers were used for the PCR. The protocol was immunoSEQ multiplex PCR, while the TCRdb copy is restricted to in-frame clones and leaves out a portion. The sample gives roughly 100,000 clones, around 79% of which show up once; about 5% is in the top ten. Trimming left V 0 bases short and J 5 bases short, with 11 bases between. Per the germline V gene, CDR1 is KGHSH and CDR2 is LQKENI. This CDR3 has 14 residues. This TCR was recovered from a woman aged 35 to 49 in good health and CMV-seronegative. Source material: PBMCs. J is TRBJ2-7 and V is TRBV18, with D uncertain. Written as DNA, the CDR3 is TGTGCCAGCTCACCACCGCCGATTAGTAACGAGCAGTACTTC. Translated: CASSPPPISNEQYF.